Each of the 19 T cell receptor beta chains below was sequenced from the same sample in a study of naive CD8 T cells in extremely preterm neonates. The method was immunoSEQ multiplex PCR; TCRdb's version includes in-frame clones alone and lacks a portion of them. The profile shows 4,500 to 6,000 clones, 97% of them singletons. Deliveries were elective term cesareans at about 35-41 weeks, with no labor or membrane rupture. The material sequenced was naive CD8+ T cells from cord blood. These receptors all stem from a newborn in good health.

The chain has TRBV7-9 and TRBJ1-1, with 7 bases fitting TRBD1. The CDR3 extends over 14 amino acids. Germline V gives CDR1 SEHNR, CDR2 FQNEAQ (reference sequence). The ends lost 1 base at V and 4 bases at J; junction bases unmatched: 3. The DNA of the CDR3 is TGTGCCAGCAGCTTAGAGACAGGGCCCACTGAAGCTTTCTTT. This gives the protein CASSLETGPTEAFF. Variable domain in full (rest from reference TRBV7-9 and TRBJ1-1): DTGVSQNPRHKITKRGQNVTFRCDPISEHNRLYWYRQTLGQGPEFLTYFQNEAQLEKSRLLSDRFSAERPKGSFSTLEIQRTEQGDSAMYLCASSLETGPTEAFFGQGTRLTVV.

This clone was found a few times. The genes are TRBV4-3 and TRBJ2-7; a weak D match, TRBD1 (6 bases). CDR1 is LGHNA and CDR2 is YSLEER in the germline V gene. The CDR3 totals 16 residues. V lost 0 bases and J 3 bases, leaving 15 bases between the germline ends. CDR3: CASSQDPAGEDYEQYF. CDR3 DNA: TGCGCCAGCAGCCAAGATCCGGCAGGGGAAGACTACGAGCAGTACTTC.

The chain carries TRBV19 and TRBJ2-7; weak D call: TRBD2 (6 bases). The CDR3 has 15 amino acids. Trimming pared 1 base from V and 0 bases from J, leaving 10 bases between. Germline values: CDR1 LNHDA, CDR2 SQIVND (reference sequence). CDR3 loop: CASSIGGASSYEQYF. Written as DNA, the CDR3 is TGTGCCAGTAGTATAGGCGGGGCGAGCTCCTACGAGCAGTACTTC. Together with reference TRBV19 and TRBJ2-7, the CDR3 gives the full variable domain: DGGITQSPKYLFRKEGQNVTLSCEQNLNHDAMYWYRQDPGQGLRLIYYSQIVNDFQKGDIAEGYSVSREKKESFPLTVTSAQKNPTAFYLCASSIGGASSYEQYFGPGTRLTVT.

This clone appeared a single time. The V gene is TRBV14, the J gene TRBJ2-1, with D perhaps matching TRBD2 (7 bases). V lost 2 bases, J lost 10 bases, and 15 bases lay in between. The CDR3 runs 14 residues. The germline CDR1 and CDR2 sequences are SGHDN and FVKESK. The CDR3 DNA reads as TGTGCCAGCAGCCAACTGAGGGGGGGCTGGGAGCAGTTCTTC. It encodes CASSQLRGGWEQFF.

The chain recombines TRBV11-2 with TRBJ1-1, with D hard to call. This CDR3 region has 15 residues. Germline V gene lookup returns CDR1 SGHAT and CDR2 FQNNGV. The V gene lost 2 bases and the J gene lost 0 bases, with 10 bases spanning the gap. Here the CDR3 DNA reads TGTGCCAGCAGCTTATCCCTAAGTATGAACACTGAAGCTTTCTTT. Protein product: CASSLSLSMNTEAFF. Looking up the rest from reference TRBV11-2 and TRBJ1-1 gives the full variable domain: EAGVAQSPRYKIIEKRQSVAFWCNPISGHATLYWYQQILGQGPKLLIQFQNNGVVDDSQLPKDRFSAERLKGVDSTLKIQPAKLEDSAVYLCASSLSLSMNTEAFFGQGTRLTVV.

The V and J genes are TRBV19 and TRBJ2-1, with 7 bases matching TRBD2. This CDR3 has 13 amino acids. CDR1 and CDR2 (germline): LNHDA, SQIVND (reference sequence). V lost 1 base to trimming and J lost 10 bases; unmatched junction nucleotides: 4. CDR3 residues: CASSIGGGGEQFF. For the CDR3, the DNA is TGTGCCAGTAGTATAGGGGGCGGGGGAGAGCAGTTCTTC.

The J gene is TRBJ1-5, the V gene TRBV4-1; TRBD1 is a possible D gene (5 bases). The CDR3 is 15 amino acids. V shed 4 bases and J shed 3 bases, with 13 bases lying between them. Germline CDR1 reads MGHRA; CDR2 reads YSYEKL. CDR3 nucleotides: TGCGCCAGCAGCCCGGGGGGGGAGAACAATCAGCCCCAGCATTTT. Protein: CASSPGGENNQPQHF.

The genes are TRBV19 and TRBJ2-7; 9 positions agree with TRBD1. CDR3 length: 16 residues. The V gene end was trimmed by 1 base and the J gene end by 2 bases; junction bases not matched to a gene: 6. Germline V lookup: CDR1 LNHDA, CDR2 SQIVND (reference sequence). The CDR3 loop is CASSIGLGQGTYEQYF. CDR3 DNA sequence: TGTGCCAGTAGTATAGGACTGGGACAGGGCACCTACGAGCAGTACTTC.

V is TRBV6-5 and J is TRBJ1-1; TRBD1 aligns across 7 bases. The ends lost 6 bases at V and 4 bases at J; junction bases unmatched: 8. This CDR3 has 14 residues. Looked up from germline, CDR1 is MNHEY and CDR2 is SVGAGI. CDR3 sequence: CASRLTRTGTEAFF. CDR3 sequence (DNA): TGTGCCAGCAGACTGACGCGGACAGGCACTGAAGCTTTCTTT.

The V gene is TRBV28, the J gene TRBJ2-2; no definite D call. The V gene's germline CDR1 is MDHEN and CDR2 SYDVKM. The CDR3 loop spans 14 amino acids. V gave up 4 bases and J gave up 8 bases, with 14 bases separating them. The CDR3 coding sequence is TGTGCCAGCAGTTACCTCCCAGTCAGGGGGGAGCTGTTTTTT. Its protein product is CASSYLPVRGELFF.

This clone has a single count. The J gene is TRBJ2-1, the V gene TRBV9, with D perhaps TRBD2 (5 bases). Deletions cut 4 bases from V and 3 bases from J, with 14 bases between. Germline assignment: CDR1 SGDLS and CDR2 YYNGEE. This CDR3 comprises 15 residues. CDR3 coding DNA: TGTGCCAGCAGCCAAGAAGGAAGCGGCTACAATGAGCAGTTCTTC. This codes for CASSQEGSGYNEQFF.

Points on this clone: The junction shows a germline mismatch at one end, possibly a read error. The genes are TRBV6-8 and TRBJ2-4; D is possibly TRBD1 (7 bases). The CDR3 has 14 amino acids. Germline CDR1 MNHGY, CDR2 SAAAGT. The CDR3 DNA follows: TGTGCCAGGCGTCCTGACAGGGAGGCAATCGGTGGGGACTTC. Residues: CARRPDREAIGGDF.

The CDR3: CASRAGGFTEAFF. DNA of the CDR3: TGTGCCAGTAGGGCAGGGGGGTTCACTGAAGCTTTCTTT. The V call is TRBV19, the J call TRBJ1-1; TRBD1 matches at 7 bases. The CDR3 extends over 13 amino acids. CDR1 LNHDA and CDR2 SQIVND come from the germline V gene (reference sequence). V lost 6 bases, J lost 4 bases, and 5 bases stayed unmatched. Based on the CDR3 plus reference TRBV19 and TRBJ1-1, the full variable domain is DGGITQSPKYLFRKEGQNVTLSCEQNLNHDAMYWYRQDPGQGLRLIYYSQIVNDFQKGDIAEGYSVSREKKESFPLTVTSAQKNPTAFYLCASRAGGFTEAFFGQGTRLTVV.

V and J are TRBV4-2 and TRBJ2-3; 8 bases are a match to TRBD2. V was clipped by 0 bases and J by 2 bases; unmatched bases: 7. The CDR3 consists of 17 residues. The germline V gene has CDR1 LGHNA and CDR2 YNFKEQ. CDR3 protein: CASSQERAGAFTDTQYF. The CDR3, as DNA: TGTGCCAGCAGCCAAGAAAGAGCGGGGGCATTCACAGATACGCAGTATTTT.

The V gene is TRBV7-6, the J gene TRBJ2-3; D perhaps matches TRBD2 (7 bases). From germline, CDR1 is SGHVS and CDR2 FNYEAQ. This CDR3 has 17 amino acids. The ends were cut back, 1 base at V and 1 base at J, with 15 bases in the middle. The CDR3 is CASSLEWAGARTDTQYF. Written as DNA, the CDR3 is TGTGCCAGCAGCTTAGAGTGGGCGGGGGCACGCACAGATACGCAGTATTTT.

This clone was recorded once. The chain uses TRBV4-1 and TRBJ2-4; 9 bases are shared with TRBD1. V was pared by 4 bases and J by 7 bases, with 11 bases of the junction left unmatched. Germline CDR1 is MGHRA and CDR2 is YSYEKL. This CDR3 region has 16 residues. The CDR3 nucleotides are TGCGCCAGCAGCCCCCCCGGACAGGGGATGGCCAACATTCAGTACTTC. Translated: CASSPPGQGMANIQYF.

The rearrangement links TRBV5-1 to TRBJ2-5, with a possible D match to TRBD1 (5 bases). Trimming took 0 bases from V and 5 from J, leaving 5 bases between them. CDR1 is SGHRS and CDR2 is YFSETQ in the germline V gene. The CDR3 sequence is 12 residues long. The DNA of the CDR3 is TGCGCCAGCAGCTTGGACAGGGAGACCCAGTACTTC. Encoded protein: CASSLDRETQYF.

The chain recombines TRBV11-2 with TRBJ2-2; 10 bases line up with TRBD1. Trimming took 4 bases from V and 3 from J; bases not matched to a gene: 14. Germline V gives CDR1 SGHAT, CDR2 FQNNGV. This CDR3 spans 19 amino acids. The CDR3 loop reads CASSSPDRGRDMDTGELFF. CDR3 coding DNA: TGTGCCAGCAGCTCTCCGGACAGGGGGAGGGATATGGACACCGGGGAGCTGTTTTTT.

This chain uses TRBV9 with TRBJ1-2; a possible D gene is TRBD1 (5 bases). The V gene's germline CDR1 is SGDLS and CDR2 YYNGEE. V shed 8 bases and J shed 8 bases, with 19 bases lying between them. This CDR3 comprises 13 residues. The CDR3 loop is CASWSGASRGYTF. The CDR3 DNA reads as TGTGCCAGTTGGAGTGGGGCAAGTCGGGGCTACACCTTC.